The following is a TCR beta chain sequence with its context. These data belong to a study of cytomegalovirus exposure and HLA in healthy donors. The germline V and J ends were trimmed by 0 bases and 4 bases, with 10 bases remaining between them. CDR1 and CDR2 from the germline V gene are MNHNY and SVGAGI (reference sequence). The CDR3 covers 14 residues. The PCR employed 60 Vbeta primers together with 13 Jbeta primers. The protocol was immunoSEQ multiplex PCR, while the TCRdb copy is restricted to in-frame clones and leaves out a portion. The sample carries around 64,000 clones, about 85% recorded once.

The sequencing sample was made of PBMCs. The chain has TRBV6-6 and TRBJ2-7, with D possibly being TRBD1 (6 bases). This receptor was identified in a female donor in good health and CMV-seronegative. CDR3 loop: CASSYSTQGYEQYF. The CDR3 DNA reads as TGTGCCAGCAGTTACTCGACCCAGGGGTACGAGCAGTACTTC.